The 6 T cell receptor beta chains given below trace back to one sample, sequenced in a study of human T cells and chemical hapten exposure. TCRdb passed the RACE reads through MiXCR, listing each CDR3 protein once. The sample carries tens of thousands of distinct CDR3 sequences, around 10% recorded once. As to time point: pre-sensitization, week 0. Treatment given: therapeutic diphenylcyclopropenone sensitization with weekly scalp DPC. Here the sequenced sample was whole blood, taken in connection with sensitization to the hapten diphenylcyclopropenone (DPC). These receptors all come from a woman between 40 and 55 years old with alopecia areata. Some clones in this sample may be carry-over from other donors' samples.

In its sample, this clonotype was seen a few times. The chain combines TRBV29-1 with TRBJ2-1; D ambiguous. The CDR3 covers 11 residues. Trimming cost V 4 bases and J 9 bases, with 10 bases left between them. Germline V lookup: CDR1 SQVTM, CDR2 ANQGSEA. The CDR3 reads CSVGPGVEQFF. The CDR3 nucleotides are TGCAGCGTTGGACCCGGCGTTGAGCAGTTCTTC.

This clonotype occurred many times. V and J are TRBV18 and TRBJ2-7, with D hard to call. The ends were cut back, 2 bases at V and 0 bases at J, with 5 bases in the middle. The CDR3 is 13 amino acids. Germline V gives CDR1 KGHSH, CDR2 LQKENI. The CDR3 bases are TGTGCCAGCTCACCATACAGCTCCTACGAGCAGTACTTC. Protein: CASSPYSSYEQYF.

This rearrangement joins TRBV27 to TRBJ2-4; the D gene is possibly TRBD1 (5 bases). V lost 8 bases, J lost 1 base, and 18 bases lay in between. CDR1 is MNHEY, CDR2 SMNVEV, per germline (reference sequence). The CDR3 length is 16 residues. CDR3 amino acids: CASHKAGLGAKNIQYF. The CDR3 DNA sequence: TGTGCCAGCCACAAGGCAGGGCTGGGGGCCAAAAACATTCAGTACTTC.

In its sample, this clonotype was seen many times. CDR3 coding DNA: TGTGCCAGCAGCTTAGGTACAACTGGGGCCAACGTCCTGACTTTC. Its protein product is CASSLGTTGANVLTF. The chain recombines TRBV7-9 with TRBJ2-6, with D unclear. Trimming stripped 1 base from V and 2 bases from J, with 6 bases between. Germline CDR1 SEHNR, CDR2 FQNEAQ (reference sequence). CDR3 length equals 15 residues.

This chain uses TRBV20-1 with TRBJ2-7; 7 nucleotides line up with TRBD1. With V trimmed by 1 base and J by 4 bases, 7 bases remained unmatched. Germline V gene data show CDR1 as DFQATT and CDR2 as SNEGSKA (reference sequence). The CDR3 consists of 14 residues. This CDR3 is CSARGTGGRYEQYF. The CDR3 DNA reads as TGCAGTGCTAGAGGGACAGGAGGACGTTACGAGCAGTACTTC.

The J gene is TRBJ2-1, the V gene TRBV5-1; 8 nucleotides align to TRBD2. J lost 6 bases, V lost 6 bases, and 11 bases had no gene match. The CDR3 totals 15 residues. Looked up from germline, CDR1 is SGHRS and CDR2 is YFSETQ. CDR3 sequence (DNA): TGCGCCAGCATCCTCTCGGGAGGGCCCTCCAATGAGCAGTTCTTC. Its protein product is CASILSGGPSNEQFF.